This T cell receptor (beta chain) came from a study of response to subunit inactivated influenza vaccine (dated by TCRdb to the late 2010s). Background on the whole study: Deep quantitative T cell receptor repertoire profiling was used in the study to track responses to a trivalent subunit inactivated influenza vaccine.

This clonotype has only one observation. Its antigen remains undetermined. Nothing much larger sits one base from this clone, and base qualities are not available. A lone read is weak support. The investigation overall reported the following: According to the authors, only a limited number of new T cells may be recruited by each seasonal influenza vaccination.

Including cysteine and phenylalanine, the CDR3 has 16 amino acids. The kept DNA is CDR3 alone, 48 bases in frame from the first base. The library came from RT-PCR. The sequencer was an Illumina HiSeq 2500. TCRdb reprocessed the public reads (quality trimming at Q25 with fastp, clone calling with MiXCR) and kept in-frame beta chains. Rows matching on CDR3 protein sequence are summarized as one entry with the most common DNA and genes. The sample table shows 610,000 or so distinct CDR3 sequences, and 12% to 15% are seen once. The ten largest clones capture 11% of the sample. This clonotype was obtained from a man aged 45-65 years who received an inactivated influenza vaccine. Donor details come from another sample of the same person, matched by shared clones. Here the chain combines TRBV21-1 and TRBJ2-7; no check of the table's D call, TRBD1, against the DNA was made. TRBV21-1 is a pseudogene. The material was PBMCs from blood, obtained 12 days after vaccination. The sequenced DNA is TGTGCCAGCAGCAAGGAGACAGCAGGGTTTTCCTACGAGCAGTACTTC. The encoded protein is CASSKETAGFSYEQYF.